The next 9 T cell receptor beta chains were all read from a single sample in a study of regulatory T cells in long-lasting Graves disease. Time point in this sample: newly diagnosed GD, antithyroid drugs for less than 3 months. After RNA was extracted from PBMCs, the TCR library was made from it. HTBI primers from iRepertoire and Arm-PCR of CDR3 regions yielded the TCR beta libraries. TCRdb reanalysed the multiplex PCR reads using MiXCR and keeps one entry per CDR3 protein. This sample has about 350,000 distinct CDR3 sequences, with around 17% found just once. These records were also assigned to another study, of T cells in Graves' hyperthyroidism and ophthalmopathy.

The sample here was peripheral blood mononuclear cells (PBMCs), taken at new diagnosis, from a patient treated with antithyroid drugs. These TCRs come from a middle-aged man with Graves disease.

This clonotype was counted at least ten times. V and J are TRBV9 and TRBJ1-6, with D hard to call. V gave up 1 base and J gave up 13 bases, with 12 bases separating them. The CDR3 is 13 amino acids. From germline, CDR1 is SGDLS and CDR2 YYNGEE. DNA for the CDR3: TGTGCCAGCAGCGTATCCCCCCGTCTGCCCCTCCACTTT. Amino acids: CASSVSPRLPLHF.

This clonotype was counted ten times or more. The gene calls are TRBV2 and TRBJ2-7, with 10 positions matching TRBD1. The CDR3 is 15 amino acids. V was clipped by 6 bases and J by 3 bases; unmatched bases: 8. The germline CDR1 and CDR2 sequences are SNHLY and FYNNEI. The CDR3 loop reads CASREWTGGDYEQYF. In nucleotides, the CDR3 is TGTGCCAGCAGGGAATGGACAGGGGGAGACTACGAGCAGTACTTC.

Comment on this clonotype: A much larger clone differs from this one at a single base, so this may be a read error. CDR3 DNA sequence: TGCAGTGCTAGAGTTTTTAAGGGGTTTAGGCCAGATACGCAGTATTTT. Its translation: CSARVFKGFRPDTQYF. J is TRBJ2-3 and V is TRBV20-1, with D possibly being TRBD1 (5 bases). Trimming took off 1 base at V and 4 bases at J, with 18 bases between the two ends. The CDR3 is 16 residues long. Germline V gene data show CDR1 as DFQATT and CDR2 as SNEGSKA (reference sequence).

This clonotype showed up many times. This chain's CDR3 is CASSFFTSGGLGAQYF. Here the CDR3 DNA reads TGTGCCAGCAGCTTCTTCACTAGCGGGGGGCTCGGGGCCCAGTACTTC. J is TRBJ2-5 and V is TRBV7-2; 12 nucleotides agree with TRBD2. V dropped 3 bases and J dropped 9; count of bases not matched to a gene: 11. The germline V gene has CDR1 SGHTA and CDR2 FQGNSA. The CDR3 spans 16 residues.

At least ten counts were recorded for this clonotype. V gene TRBV20-1 combines with J gene TRBJ2-3; unclear D gene. CDR1 is DFQATT, CDR2 SNEGSKA, per germline (reference sequence). Trimming took 0 bases from V and 5 from J, leaving 9 bases between them. This CDR3 has 13 residues. The CDR3 region has the DNA TGCAGTGCTAGAGAAGACCCGAGAGATACGCAGTATTTT. Translating it yields CSAREDPRDTQYF.

V usage is TRBV2 and J usage is TRBJ1-1; 7 bases fit TRBD1. CDR1 SNHLY and CDR2 FYNNEI come from the germline V gene. The CDR3 runs to 10 residues. V trimming: 10 bases; J trimming: 5 bases; junction bases outside the gene matches: 1. The chain's CDR3 is CAIQGTEAFF. The CDR3 DNA reads TGTGCCATACAGGGGACTGAAGCTTTCTTT. Together with reference TRBV2 and TRBJ1-1, the CDR3 gives the full variable domain: EPEVTQTPSHQVTQMGQEVILRCVPISNHLYFYWYRQILGQKVEFLVSFYNNEISEKSEIFDDQFSVERPDGSNFTLKIRSTKLEDSAMYFCAIQGTEAFFGQGTRLTVV.

This clonotype came up many times. The chain joins TRBV12-3 or TRBV12-4 to TRBJ1-5; TRBD1 matches 7 bases. This CDR3 contains 15 residues. The J segment lost 3 bases and the V segment lost 0 bases, leaving 2 bases of the junction unmatched. This chain's CDR3 is CASSLAQGYNQPQHF. CDR3 bases: TGTGCCAGCAGTTTAGCACAGGGGTACAATCAGCCCCAGCATTTT.

This clonotype has a handful of counts. The chain uses TRBV10-3 and TRBJ2-2; TRBD1 matches 11 bases. Germline-derived CDR1 and CDR2 are ENHRY and SYGVKD. Trimming at V came to 2 bases and at J to 5 bases, leaving 7 bases not matched to a gene. CDR3 length equals 17 residues. The DNA for the CDR3 is TGTGCCATCAGTGAGCCCGGGACAGGGGGACGAACCGGGGAGCTGTTTTTT. Translation gives CAISEPGTGGRTGELFF.

The CDR3: CSVDRGLGEQYF. The CDR3 nucleotides are TGCAGCGTTGACCGGGGGCTGGGCGAGCAGTACTTC. The rearrangement joins TRBV29-1 to TRBJ2-7; D possibly matches TRBD1 or TRBD2 (6 bases each). CDR3 length: 12 amino acids. The V gene's germline CDR1 is SQVTM and CDR2 ANQGSEA. V was pared by 3 bases and J by 6 bases, with 12 bases between.